Shown below are 17 T cell receptor beta chains from a single sample sequenced in a study of CXCR3-negative and CXCR3-positive naive CD8 T cells. Study-level results: Greater hydrophobicity was found in TRB CDR3s of CXCR3-positive naive cells than of CXCR3-negative naive cells.

These receptors' targets are unknown. cDNA libraries for TRB were generated by 5' RACE incorporating UMI labels. TCRdb reworked the 5' RACE reads into one entry per CDR3 protein, no DNA. Its table lists about 120,000 distinct CDR3 sequences. Sequenced material: naive CXCR3+ CD8+ T cells from blood. Subset defined: CD45RO-CCR7+CD27+CD95- naive CD8+ T cells expressing CXCR3 (TNR3+). Every receptor here comes from a human donor in good health. Some clones in this sample may be carry-over from other donors' samples.

V and J are TRBV28 and TRBJ2-7; TCRdb's assignment of TRBD1 cannot be checked, as there is no DNA. The V gene's germline CDR1 is MDHEN and CDR2 SYDVKM. CDR3 length: 14 residues. CDR3 residues: CASSWTGGSYEQYF.

The chain links TRBV11-3 to TRBJ2-2. The CDR3 extends over 18 amino acids. Germline lookup yields CDR1 SGHNT and CDR2 YENEEA. The CDR3 spells CASSLVAPGLAGTGELFF.

The chain links TRBV20-1 to TRBJ2-5; TCRdb's D gene call, TRBD2, goes unchecked for lack of DNA. There are 14 residues in the CDR3. Germline V gives CDR1 DFQATT, CDR2 SNEGSKA (reference sequence). The CDR3 loop is CSVRLAGPRNTQYF.

Here the CDR3 reads CASTDLSGKLYRANVLTF. The chain is built from TRBV7-6 and TRBJ2-6. CDR1 is SGHVS and CDR2 is FNYEAQ in the germline V gene. The CDR3 extends over 18 amino acids.

The chain links TRBV19 to TRBJ2-3. The CDR3 is 14 residues long. CDR1 is LNHDA and CDR2 is SQIVND in the germline V gene (reference sequence). CDR3 in amino acids: CASSIGAWADTQYF.

The chain combines TRBV6-2 or TRBV6-3 with TRBJ2-2; the D gene TCRdb calls, TRBD2, cannot be checked with no DNA. Germline lookup yields CDR1 MNHEY and CDR2 SVGEGT. The CDR3 extends over 15 amino acids. CDR3 residues: CASSYTSGEIGELFF.

This sequence joins TRBV7-3 and TRBJ2-3; the TCRdb call, TRBD2, lacks DNA for checking. The CDR3 totals 15 residues. Germline V lookup: CDR1 SGHTA, CDR2 FQGTGA. CDR3: CASSPSGRREDTQYF.

This rearrangement joins TRBV21-1 to TRBJ2-7. TRBV21-1 is deemed a pseudogene. The CDR3 extends over 16 amino acids. This CDR3 reads CANSTPVAHRPYEQYF.

This chain connects TRBV5-6 to TRBJ2-1; the D gene TCRdb calls, TRBD1, cannot be checked with no DNA. The CDR3 covers 14 residues. Germline assignment: CDR1 SGHDT and CDR2 YYEEEE. CDR3 in amino acids: CASSPGDAADEQFF.

The CDR3 reads CASSFLPGGQGPDYYQETQYF. This chain connects TRBV13 to TRBJ2-5; TCRdb designates TRBD1, a call that cannot be tested without DNA. CDR3 length: 21 amino acids. Germline V gene data show CDR1 as PRHDT and CDR2 as FYEKMQ (reference sequence).

The J gene is TRBJ2-2, the V gene TRBV24-1; TCRdb picks TRBD2, but there is no DNA to check that call. The V gene's germline CDR1 is KGHDR and CDR2 SFDVKD. This CDR3 is 15 amino acids long. The CDR3 is CATSDSTLETGELFF.

This sequence joins TRBV28 and TRBJ2-1; absent DNA, TCRdb's TRBD2 call cannot be checked. The V gene's germline CDR1 is MDHEN and CDR2 SYDVKM. This CDR3 region has 13 residues. The CDR3 spells CASSFALAGEQFF.

The chain joins TRBV19 to TRBJ2-3. CDR1 and CDR2 from the germline V gene are LNHDA and SQIVND (reference sequence). CDR3 length: 14 amino acids. This CDR3 reads CASLDTQYTDTQYF.

The V and J genes are TRBV7-3 and TRBJ2-3; the D call of TRBD1 rests on TCRdb alone, since no DNA is present to check it. The CDR3 totals 14 residues. The germline V gene has CDR1 SGHTA and CDR2 FQGTGA. CDR3: CATSFSGGTDTQYF.

Here the CDR3 reads CASSFAGLAYEQYF. The V call is TRBV5-1, the J call TRBJ2-7; TCRdb proposes TRBD2, but this gene call is untestable without DNA. The germline CDR1 and CDR2 sequences are SGHRS and YFSETQ. The CDR3 is 14 amino acids.

The chain is built from TRBV12-3 or TRBV12-4 and TRBJ2-6; no DNA is available, so the TRBD1 call from TCRdb remains unchecked. This CDR3 is built from 17 residues. Here the CDR3 reads CASSLRDIGSGANVLTF.

The V and J genes are TRBV7-6 and TRBJ1-1; without DNA, the TCRdb call of TRBD1 cannot be checked. The germline gives CDR1 SGHVS, CDR2 FNYEAQ. The CDR3 sequence is 16 residues long. The CDR3 reads CASSLAPRDLNTEAFF.